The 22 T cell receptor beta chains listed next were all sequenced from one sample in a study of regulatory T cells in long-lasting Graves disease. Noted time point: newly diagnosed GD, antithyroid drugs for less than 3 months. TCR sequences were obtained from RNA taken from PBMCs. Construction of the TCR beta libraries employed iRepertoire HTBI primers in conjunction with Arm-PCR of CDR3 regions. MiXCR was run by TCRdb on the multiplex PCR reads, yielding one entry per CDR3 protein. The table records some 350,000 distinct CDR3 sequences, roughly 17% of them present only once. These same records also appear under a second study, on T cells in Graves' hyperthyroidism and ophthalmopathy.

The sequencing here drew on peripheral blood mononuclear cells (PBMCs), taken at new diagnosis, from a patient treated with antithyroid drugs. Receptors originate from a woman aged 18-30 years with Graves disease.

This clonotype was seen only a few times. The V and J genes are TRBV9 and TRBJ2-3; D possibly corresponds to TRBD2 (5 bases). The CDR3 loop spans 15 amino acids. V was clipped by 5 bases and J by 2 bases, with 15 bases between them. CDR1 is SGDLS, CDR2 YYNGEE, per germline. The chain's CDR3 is CASRSGSSFTDTQYF. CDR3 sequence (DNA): TGTGCCAGCAGGTCGGGGAGCTCCTTCACAGATACGCAGTATTTT.

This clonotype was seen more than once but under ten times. For the CDR3, the DNA is TGTGCCAGCAGCTTTCAACAGGGGGCTGAAGCTTTCTTT. It is translated as CASSFQQGAEAFF. The V and J genes are TRBV7-9 and TRBJ1-1; 8 bases are a match to TRBD1. Germline V gene data show CDR1 as SEHNR and CDR2 as FQNEAQ (reference sequence). V shed 3 bases, J shed 6 bases, and the junction held 3 bases outside the gene matches. This CDR3 contains 13 residues.

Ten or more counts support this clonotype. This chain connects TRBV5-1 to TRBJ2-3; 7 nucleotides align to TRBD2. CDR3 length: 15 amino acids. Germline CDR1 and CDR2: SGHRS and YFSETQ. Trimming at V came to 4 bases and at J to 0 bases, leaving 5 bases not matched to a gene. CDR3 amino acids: CASSRRGDSTDTQYF. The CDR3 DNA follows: TGCGCCAGCAGCCGACGGGGGGATAGCACAGATACGCAGTATTTT.

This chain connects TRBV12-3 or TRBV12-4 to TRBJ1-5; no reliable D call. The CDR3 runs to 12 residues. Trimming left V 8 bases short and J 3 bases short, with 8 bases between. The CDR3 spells CASGLNNQPQHF. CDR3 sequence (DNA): TGTGCCAGCGGGTTGAACAATCAGCCCCAGCATTTT.

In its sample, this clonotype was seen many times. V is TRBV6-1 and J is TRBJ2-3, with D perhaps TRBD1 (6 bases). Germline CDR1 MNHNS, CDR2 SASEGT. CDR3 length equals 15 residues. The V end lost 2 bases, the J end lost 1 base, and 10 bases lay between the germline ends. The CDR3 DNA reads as TGTGCCAGCAGTGAAACCCCAGGGGGCACAGATACGCAGTATTTT. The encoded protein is CASSETPGGTDTQYF.

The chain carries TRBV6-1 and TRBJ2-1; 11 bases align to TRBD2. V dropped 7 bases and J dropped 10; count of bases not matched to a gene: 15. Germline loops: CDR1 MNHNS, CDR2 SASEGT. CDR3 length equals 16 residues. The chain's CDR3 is CASISFVAGGGWEQFF. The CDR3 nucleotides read TGTGCCAGCATCTCATTTGTAGCGGGGGGGGGTTGGGAGCAGTTCTTC.

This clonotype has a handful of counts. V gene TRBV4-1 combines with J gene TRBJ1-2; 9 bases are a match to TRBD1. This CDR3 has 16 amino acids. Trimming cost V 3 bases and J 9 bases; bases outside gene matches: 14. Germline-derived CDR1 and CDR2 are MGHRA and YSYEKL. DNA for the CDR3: TGCGCCAGCAGCCACCCGGGACAGGGAGGGGTTATGAGCTACACCTTC. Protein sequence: CASSHPGQGGVMSYTF.

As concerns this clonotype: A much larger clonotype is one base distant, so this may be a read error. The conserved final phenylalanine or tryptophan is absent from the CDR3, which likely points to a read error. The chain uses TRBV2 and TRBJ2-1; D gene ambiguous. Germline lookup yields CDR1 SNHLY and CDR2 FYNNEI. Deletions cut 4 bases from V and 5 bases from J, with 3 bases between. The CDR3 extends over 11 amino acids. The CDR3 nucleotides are TGTGCCAGCAGTGTCCACAATGAGCAGTTCCTC. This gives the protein CASSVHNEQFL.

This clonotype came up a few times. This chain's CDR3 is CASSLWGGRLNEQFF. The CDR3 nucleotides read TGTGCCAGCAGTCTGTGGGGGGGGCGATTAAATGAGCAGTTCTTC. The V gene is TRBV6-1, the J gene TRBJ2-1; D perhaps matches TRBD2 (7 bases). The CDR3 length is 15 residues. Germline assignment: CDR1 MNHNS and CDR2 SASEGT. V lost 5 bases, J lost 7 bases, and 18 bases lay in between.

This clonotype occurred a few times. The CDR3 nucleotides are TGTGCCAGCAGTCCTGACAGGGGGCACTATGGCTACACCTTC. Protein sequence: CASSPDRGHYGYTF. The chain uses TRBV27 and TRBJ1-2, with TRBD1 identical over 10 bases. The CDR3 consists of 14 residues. V lost 5 bases and J lost 3; bases outside the gene matches: 3. Germline CDR1 MNHEY, CDR2 SMNVEV (reference sequence).

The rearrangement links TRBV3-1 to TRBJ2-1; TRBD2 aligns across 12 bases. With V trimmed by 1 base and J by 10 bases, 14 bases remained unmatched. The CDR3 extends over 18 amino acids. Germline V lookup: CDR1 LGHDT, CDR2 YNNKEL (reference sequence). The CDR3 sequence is CASSQAVGGLAGTGEQFF. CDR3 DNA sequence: TGTGCCAGCAGCCAAGCGGTCGGGGGACTAGCGGGTACAGGGGAGCAGTTCTTC.

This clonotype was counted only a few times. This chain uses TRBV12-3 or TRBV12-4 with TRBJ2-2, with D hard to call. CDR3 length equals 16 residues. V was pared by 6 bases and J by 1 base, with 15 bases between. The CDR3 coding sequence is TGTGCCAGCAGCCCTAGTCGTCCCGTGAACACCGGGGAGCTGTTTTTT. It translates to CASSPSRPVNTGELFF.

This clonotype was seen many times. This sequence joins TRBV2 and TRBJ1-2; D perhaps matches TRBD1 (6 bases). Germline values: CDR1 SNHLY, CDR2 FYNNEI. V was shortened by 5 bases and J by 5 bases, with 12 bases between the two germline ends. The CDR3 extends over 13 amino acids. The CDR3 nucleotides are TGTGCCAGCAGTCCGCAGGGGTCATATGGCTACACCTTC. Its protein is CASSPQGSYGYTF.

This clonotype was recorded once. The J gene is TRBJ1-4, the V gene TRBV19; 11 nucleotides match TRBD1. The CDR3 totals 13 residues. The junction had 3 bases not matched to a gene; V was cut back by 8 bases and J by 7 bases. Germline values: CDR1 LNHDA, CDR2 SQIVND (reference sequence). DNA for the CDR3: TGTGCCAGTGCCGGGACAGGGGGTGAAAAACTGTTTTTT. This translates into CASAGTGGEKLFF.

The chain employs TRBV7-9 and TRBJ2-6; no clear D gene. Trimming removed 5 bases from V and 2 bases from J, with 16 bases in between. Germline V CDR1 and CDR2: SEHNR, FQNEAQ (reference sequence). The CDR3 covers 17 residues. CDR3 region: CASSPSLGGAGANVLTF. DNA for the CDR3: TGTGCCAGCAGCCCCTCCCTGGGTGGTGCTGGGGCCAACGTCCTGACTTTC.

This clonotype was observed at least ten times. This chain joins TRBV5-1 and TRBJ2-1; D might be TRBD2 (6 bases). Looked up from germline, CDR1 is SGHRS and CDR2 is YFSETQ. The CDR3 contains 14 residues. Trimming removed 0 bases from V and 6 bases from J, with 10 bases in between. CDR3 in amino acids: CASSLGGDSNEQFF. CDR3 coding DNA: TGCGCCAGCAGCTTGGGGGGGGATAGCAATGAGCAGTTCTTC.

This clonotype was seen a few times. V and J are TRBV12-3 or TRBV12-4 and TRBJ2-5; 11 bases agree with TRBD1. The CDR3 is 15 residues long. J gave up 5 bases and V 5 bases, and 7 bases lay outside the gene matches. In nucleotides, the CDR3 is TGTGCCAGCAGTCGGGACAGGGGGGTCCGGGAGACCCAGTACTTC. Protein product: CASSRDRGVRETQYF.

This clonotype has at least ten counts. This chain's CDR3 is CSARSQGLGDTQYF. The CDR3 bases are TGCAGTGCTAGATCCCAGGGACTGGGAGATACGCAGTATTTT. This chain connects TRBV20-1 to TRBJ2-3; perhaps TRBD2 as D (6 bases). CDR1 and CDR2 from the germline V gene are DFQATT and SNEGSKA (reference sequence). This CDR3 contains 14 residues. Trimming stripped 2 bases from V and 5 bases from J, with 14 bases between.

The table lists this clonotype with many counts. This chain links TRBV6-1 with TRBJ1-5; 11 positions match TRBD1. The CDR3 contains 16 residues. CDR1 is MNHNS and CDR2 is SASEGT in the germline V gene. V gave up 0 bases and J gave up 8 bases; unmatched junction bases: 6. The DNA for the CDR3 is TGTGCCAGCAGTGAAGCAGGGGGACAGGGGGGAAAGCCCCAGCATTTT. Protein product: CASSEAGGQGGKPQHF.

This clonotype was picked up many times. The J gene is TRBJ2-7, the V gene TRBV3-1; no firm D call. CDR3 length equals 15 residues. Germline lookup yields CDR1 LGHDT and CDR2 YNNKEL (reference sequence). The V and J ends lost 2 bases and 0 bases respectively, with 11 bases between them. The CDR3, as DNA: TGTGCCAGCAGCCAACCGGGCCCGAGCTCCTACGAGCAGTACTTC. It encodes CASSQPGPSSYEQYF.

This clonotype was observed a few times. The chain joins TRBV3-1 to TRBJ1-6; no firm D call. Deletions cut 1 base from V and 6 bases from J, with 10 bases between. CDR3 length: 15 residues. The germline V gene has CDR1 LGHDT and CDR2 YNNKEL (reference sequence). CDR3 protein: CASSQGSEANSPLHF. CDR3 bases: TGTGCCAGCAGCCAAGGGTCGGAAGCTAATTCACCCCTCCACTTT.

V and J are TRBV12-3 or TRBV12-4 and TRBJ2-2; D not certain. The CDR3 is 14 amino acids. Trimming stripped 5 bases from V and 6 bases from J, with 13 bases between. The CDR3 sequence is CASSTDPASGELFF. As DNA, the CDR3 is TGTGCCAGCAGTACGGATCCGGCTTCCGGGGAGCTGTTTTTT.